The 5 T cell receptor beta chains reported below all come from one sample, sequenced in a study of cytomegalovirus exposure and HLA in healthy donors. Sequencing was performed with immunoSEQ multiplex PCR; in TCRdb, only in-frame clones are kept and a portion is missing. The table shows 150,000 or so clones, with 86% occurring only once. The sequenced sample consisted of PBMCs. The receptors were sampled from a young man in good health and CMV-seropositive.

The CDR3 DNA sequence: TGTGCCAGCAGTTTATCGGTGCCTTGGACAGGGAGGAACACAGATACGCAGTATTTT. Encoded protein: CASSLSVPWTGRNTDTQYF. The rearrangement links TRBV27 to TRBJ2-3; 8 nucleotides agree with TRBD1. Unmatched junction bases numbered 13, after V lost 0 bases and J lost 2 bases. This CDR3 contains 19 residues. Germline V gene lookup returns CDR1 MNHEY and CDR2 SMNVEV (reference sequence).

The chain joins TRBV28 to TRBJ1-5; D perhaps matches TRBD1 (5 bases). In germline, CDR1 is MDHEN, CDR2 SYDVKM. Deletions cut 4 bases from V and 4 bases from J, with 17 bases between. This CDR3 is built from 16 residues. The CDR3 sequence is CASSSPRGTRNQPQHF. DNA of the CDR3: TGTGCCAGCAGTTCCCCTCGGGGGACCCGAAATCAGCCCCAGCATTTT.

This chain links TRBV28 with TRBJ2-1; D is undetermined. Germline assignment: CDR1 MDHEN and CDR2 SYDVKM. The CDR3 contains 15 residues. V was trimmed by 8 bases and J by 0 bases, leaving 14 bases between them. The CDR3 DNA follows: TGTGCCAGCGCCCTGGGTCAGGACTCCTACAATGAGCAGTTCTTC. Encoded protein: CASALGQDSYNEQFF.

J is TRBJ1-5 and V is TRBV7-3, with D unresolved. Trimming left V 3 bases short and J 6 bases short, with 12 bases between. The CDR3 contains 14 residues. CDR1 SGHTA and CDR2 FQGTGA come from the germline V gene. This chain's CDR3 is CASSFGGGSQPQHF. The CDR3 coding sequence is TGTGCCAGCAGCTTCGGAGGAGGGAGTCAGCCCCAGCATTTT.

J is TRBJ1-2 and V is TRBV28, with TRBD1 matching 7 bases. The CDR3 has 13 amino acids. CDR1 and CDR2 from the germline V gene are MDHEN and SYDVKM. Unmatched junction bases numbered 10, after V lost 11 bases and J lost 4 bases. The CDR3 region has the DNA TGTGCCGGCCGGGACAGTCGGTCCTATGGCTACACCTTC. Translation gives CAGRDSRSYGYTF.